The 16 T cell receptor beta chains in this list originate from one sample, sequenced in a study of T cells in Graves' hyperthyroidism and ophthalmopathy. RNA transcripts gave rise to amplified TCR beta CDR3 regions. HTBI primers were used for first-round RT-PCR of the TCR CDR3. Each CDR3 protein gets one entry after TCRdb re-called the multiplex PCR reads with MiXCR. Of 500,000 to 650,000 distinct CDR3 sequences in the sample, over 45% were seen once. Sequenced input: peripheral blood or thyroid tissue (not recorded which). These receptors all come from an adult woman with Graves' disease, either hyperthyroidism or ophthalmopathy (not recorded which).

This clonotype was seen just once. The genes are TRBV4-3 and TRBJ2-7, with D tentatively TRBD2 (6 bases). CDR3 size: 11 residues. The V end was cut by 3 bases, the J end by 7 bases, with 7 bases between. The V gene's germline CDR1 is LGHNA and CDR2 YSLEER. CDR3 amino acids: CASSQEGEQYF. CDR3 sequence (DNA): TGCGCCAGCAGCCAGGAGGGGGAGCAGTACTTC.

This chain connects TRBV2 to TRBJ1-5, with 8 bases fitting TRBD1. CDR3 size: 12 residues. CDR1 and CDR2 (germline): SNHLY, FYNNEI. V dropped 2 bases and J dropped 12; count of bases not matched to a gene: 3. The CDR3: CASSENGQGQHF. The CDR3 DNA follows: TGTGCCAGCAGTGAAAATGGACAGGGCCAGCATTTT.

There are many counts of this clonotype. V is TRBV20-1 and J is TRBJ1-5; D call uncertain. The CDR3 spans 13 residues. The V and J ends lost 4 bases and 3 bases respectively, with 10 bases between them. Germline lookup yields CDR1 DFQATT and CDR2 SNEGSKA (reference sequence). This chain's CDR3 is CSAIYQPNQPQHF. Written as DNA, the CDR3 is TGCAGTGCTATATACCAGCCCAATCAGCCCCAGCATTTT.

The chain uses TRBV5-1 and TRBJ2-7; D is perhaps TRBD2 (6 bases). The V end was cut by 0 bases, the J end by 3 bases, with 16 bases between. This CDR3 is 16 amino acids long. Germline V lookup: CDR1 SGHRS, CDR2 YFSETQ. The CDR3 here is CASSLGRLAQNYEQYF. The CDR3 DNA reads TGCGCCAGCAGCTTGGGCCGCCTAGCGCAAAACTACGAGCAGTACTTC.

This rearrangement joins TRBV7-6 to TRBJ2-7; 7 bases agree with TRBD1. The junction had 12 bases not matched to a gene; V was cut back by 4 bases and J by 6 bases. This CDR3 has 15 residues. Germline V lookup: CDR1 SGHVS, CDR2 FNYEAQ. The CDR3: CASSSQSQGQSEQYF. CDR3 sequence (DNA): TGTGCCAGCAGCTCACAATCACAGGGGCAGAGCGAGCAGTACTTC.

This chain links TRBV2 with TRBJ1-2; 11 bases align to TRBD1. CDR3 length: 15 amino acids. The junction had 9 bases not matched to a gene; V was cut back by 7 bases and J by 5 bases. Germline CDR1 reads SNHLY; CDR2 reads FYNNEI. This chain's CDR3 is CASKGQGAGFYGYTF. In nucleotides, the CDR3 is TGTGCCAGCAAAGGACAGGGGGCAGGGTTTTATGGCTACACCTTC.

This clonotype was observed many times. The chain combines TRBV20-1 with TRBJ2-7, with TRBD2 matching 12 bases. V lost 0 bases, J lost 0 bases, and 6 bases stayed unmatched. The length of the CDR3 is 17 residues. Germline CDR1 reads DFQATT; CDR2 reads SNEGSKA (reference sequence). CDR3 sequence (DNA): TGCAGTGCTAGAGATGGGACTAGCGGGTCGACCTCCTACGAGCAGTACTTC. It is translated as CSARDGTSGSTSYEQYF.

CDR3 sequence (DNA): TGTGCCAGCAGCTTAGGGTCAGGGGGCGCGGAGAGTGGCTACACCTTC. Translated, it gives CASSLGSGGAESGYTF. The chain couples TRBV11-2 to TRBJ1-2; 8 bases match TRBD1. The V gene's germline CDR1 is SGHAT and CDR2 FQNNGV. The junction had 11 bases not matched to a gene; V was cut back by 1 base and J by 7 bases. CDR3 length: 16 residues. The complete variable domain, with remaining parts taken from reference TRBV11-2 and TRBJ1-2, reads EAGVAQSPRYKIIEKRQSVAFWCNPISGHATLYWYQQILGQGPKLLIQFQNNGVVDDSQLPKDRFSAERLKGVDSTLKIQPAKLEDSAVYLCASSLGSGGAESGYTFGSGTRLTVV.

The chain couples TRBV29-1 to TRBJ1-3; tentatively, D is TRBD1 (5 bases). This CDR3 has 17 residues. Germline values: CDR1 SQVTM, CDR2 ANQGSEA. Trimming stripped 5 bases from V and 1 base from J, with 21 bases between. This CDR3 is CSVLGSLGGNSGNTIYF. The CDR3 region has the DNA TGCAGCGTTTTAGGGTCTCTCGGGGGTAATTCTGGAAACACCATATATTTT.

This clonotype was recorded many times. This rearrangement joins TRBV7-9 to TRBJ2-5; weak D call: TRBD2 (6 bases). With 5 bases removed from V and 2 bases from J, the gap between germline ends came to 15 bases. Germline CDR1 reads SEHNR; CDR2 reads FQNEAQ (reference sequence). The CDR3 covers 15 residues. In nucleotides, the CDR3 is TGTGCCAGCAGCCCAGTGGTGGGACTTCAAGAGACCCAGTACTTC. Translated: CASSPVVGLQETQYF.

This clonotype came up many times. CDR3 sequence (DNA): TGCAGTGCTAGAGACTCTAGGGGGATAGAGACCCAGTACTTC. Translation: CSARDSRGIETQYF. The chain is built from TRBV20-1 and TRBJ2-5; D might be TRBD1 (6 bases). Germline V gene data show CDR1 as DFQATT and CDR2 as SNEGSKA (reference sequence). This CDR3 contains 14 residues. V shed 0 bases and J shed 4 bases, with 12 bases lying between them.

The CDR3 protein is CASSFGGDKYF. CDR3 coding DNA: TGTGCCAGCAGCTTCGGCGGGGATAAGTACTTC. The rearrangement links TRBV7-2 to TRBJ2-5, with D perhaps TRBD2 (6 bases). Trimming left V 3 bases short and J 12 bases short, with 11 bases between. CDR3 length: 11 residues. Germline V lookup: CDR1 SGHTA, CDR2 FQGNSA.

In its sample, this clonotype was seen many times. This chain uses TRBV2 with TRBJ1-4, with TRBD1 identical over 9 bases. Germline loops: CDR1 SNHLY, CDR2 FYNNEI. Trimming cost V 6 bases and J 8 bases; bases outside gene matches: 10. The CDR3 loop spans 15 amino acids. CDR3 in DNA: TGTGCCAGCAGGGCCCCGGGACAGGGTGGCGAAAAACTGTTTTTT. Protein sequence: CASRAPGQGGEKLFF. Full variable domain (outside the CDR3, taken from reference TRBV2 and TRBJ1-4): EPEVTQTPSHQVTQMGQEVILRCVPISNHLYFYWYRQILGQKVEFLVSFYNNEISEKSEIFDDQFSVERPDGSNFTLKIRSTKLEDSAMYFCASRAPGQGGEKLFFGSGTQLSVL.

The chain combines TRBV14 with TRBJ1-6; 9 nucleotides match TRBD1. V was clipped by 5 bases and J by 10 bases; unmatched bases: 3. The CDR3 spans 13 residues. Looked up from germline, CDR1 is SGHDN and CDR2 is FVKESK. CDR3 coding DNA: TGTGCCAGCAGCAACGGACAGGGGTCACCCCTCCACTTT. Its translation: CASSNGQGSPLHF.

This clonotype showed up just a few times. DNA for the CDR3: TGTGCCAGCTTGGGGGGAGACTCCTACGAGCAGTACTTC. Protein: CASLGGDSYEQYF. The gene calls are TRBV7-9 and TRBJ2-7, with a tentative D call TRBD2 (6 bases). The CDR3 length is 13 residues. Per germline, CDR1 SEHNR and CDR2 FQNEAQ (reference sequence). Trimming removed 8 bases at V and 0 bases at J, with 11 bases between. The whole variable domain, remainder taken from reference TRBV7-9 and TRBJ2-7, is DTGVSQNPRHKITKRGQNVTFRCDPISEHNRLYWYRQTLGQGPEFLTYFQNEAQLEKSRLLSDRFSAERPKGSFSTLEIQRTEQGDSAMYLCASLGGDSYEQYFGPGTRLTVT.

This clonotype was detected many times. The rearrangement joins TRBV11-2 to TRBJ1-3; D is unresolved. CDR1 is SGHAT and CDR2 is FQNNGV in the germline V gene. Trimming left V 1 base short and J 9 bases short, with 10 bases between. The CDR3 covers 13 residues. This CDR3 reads CASSLVPSGTIYF. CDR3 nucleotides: TGTGCCAGCAGCTTAGTCCCTTCGGGCACCATATATTTT.